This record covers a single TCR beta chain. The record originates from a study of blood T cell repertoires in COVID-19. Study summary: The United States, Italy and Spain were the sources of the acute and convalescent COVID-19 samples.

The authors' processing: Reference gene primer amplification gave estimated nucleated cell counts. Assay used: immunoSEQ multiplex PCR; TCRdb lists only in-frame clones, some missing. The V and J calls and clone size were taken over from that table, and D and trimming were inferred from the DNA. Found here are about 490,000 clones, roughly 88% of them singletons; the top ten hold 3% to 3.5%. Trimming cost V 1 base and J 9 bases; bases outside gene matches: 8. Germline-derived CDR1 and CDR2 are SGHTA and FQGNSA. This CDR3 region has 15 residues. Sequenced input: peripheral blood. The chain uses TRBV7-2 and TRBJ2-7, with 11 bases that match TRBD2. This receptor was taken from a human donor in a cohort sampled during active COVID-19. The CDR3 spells CASSLGLAGGQRQYF. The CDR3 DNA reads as TGTGCCAGCAGCTTAGGCCTAGCGGGAGGCCAGAGGCAGTACTTC.